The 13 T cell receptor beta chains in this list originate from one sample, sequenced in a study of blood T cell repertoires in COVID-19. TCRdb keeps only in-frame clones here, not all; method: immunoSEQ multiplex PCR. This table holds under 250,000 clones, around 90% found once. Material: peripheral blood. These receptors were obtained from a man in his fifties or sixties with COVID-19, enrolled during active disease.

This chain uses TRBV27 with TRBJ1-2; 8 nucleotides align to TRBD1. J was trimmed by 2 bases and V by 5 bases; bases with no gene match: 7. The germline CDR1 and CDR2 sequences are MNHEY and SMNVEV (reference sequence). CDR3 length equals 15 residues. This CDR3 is CASSRGQGGNYGYTF. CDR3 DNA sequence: TGTGCCAGCAGTAGAGGACAGGGAGGCAACTATGGCTACACCTTC.

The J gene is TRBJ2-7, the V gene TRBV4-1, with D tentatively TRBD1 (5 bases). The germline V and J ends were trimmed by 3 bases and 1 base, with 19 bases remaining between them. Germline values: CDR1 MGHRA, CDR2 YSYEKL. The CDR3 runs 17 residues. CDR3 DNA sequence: TGCGCCAGCAGCCACCGACAGAACAGTGGGGATTCCTACGAGCAGTACTTC. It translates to CASSHRQNSGDSYEQYF.

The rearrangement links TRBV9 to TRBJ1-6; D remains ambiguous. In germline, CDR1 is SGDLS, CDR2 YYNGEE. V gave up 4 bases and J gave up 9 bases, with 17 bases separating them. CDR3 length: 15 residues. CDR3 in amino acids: CASSSRSDIGSPLHF. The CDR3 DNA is TGTGCCAGCAGCTCTCGTAGCGACATCGGTTCACCCCTCCACTTT.

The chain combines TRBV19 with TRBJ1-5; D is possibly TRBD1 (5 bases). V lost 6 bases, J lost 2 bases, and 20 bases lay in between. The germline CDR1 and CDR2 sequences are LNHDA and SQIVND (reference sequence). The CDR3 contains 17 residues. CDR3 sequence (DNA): TGTGCCAGTAGGTATACGGGGGTTGCGCGAGGCAATCAGCCCCAGCATTTT. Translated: CASRYTGVARGNQPQHF.

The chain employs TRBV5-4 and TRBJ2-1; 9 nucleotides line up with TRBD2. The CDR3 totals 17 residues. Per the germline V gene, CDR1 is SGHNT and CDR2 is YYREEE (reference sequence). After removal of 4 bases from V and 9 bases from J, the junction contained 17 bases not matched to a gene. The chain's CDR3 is CASSGGLAGGPVGEQFF. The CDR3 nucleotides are TGTGCCAGCAGCGGGGGACTCGCGGGGGGGCCGGTTGGTGAGCAGTTCTTC.

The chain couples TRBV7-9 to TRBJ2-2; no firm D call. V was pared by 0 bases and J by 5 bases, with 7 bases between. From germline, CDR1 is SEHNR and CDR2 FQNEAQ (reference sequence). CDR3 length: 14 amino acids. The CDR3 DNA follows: TGTGCCAGCAGCTTAGCGCGGAAGACCGGGGAGCTGTTTTTT. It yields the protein CASSLARKTGELFF.

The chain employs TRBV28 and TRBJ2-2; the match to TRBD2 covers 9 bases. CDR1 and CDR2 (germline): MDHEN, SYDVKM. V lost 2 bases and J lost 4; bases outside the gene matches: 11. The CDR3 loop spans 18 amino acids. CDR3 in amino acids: CASSLGPLASGTTGELFF. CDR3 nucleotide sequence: TGTGCCAGCAGTTTAGGGCCCCTGGCTAGCGGGACCACCGGGGAGCTGTTTTTT.

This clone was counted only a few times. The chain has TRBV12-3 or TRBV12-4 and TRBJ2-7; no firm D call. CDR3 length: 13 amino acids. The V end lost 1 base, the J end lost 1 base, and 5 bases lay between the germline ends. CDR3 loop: CASSLDRSYEQYF. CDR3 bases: TGTGCCAGCAGTTTAGACAGATCCTACGAGCAGTACTTC.

The DNA for the CDR3 is TGTGCCAGCAGCTTTACGGACAGACTTACCTACGAGCAGTACTTC. This sequence encodes CASSFTDRLTYEQYF. The chain uses TRBV11-2 and TRBJ2-7, with D possibly being TRBD1 (6 bases). Looked up from germline, CDR1 is SGHAT and CDR2 is FQNNGV. With 3 bases removed from V and 2 bases from J, the gap between germline ends came to 14 bases. The length of the CDR3 is 15 residues.

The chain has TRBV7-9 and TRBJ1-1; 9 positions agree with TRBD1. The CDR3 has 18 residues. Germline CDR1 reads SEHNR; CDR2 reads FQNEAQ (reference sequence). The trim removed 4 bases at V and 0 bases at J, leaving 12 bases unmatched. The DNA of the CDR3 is TGTGCCAGCAGCTCACCTCGGGACAGGGCTCCCTTGAACACTGAAGCTTTCTTT. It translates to CASSSPRDRAPLNTEAFF. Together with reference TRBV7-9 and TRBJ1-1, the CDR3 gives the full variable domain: DTGVSQNPRHKITKRGQNVTFRCDPISEHNRLYWYRQTLGQGPEFLTYFQNEAQLEKSRLLSDRFSAERPKGSFSTLEIQRTEQGDSAMYLCASSSPRDRAPLNTEAFFGQGTRLTVV.

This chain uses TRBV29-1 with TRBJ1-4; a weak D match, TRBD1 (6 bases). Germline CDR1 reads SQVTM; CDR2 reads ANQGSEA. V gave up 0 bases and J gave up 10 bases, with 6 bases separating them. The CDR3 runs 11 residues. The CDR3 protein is CSVEEQGKLFF. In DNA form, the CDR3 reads TGCAGCGTTGAAGAACAGGGAAAACTGTTTTTT.

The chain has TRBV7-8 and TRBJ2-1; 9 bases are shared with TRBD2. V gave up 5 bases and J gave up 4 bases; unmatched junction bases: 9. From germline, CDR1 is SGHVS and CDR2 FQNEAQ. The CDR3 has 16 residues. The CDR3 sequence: CASSRAGGYLYNEQFF. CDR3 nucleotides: TGTGCCAGCAGCCGAGCGGGGGGTTACCTTTACAATGAGCAGTTCTTC. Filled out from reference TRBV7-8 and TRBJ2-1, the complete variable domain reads GAGVSQSPRYKVAKRGQDVALRCDPISGHVSLFWYQQALGQGPEFLTYFQNEAQLDKSGLPSDRFFAERPEGSVSTLKIQRTQQEDSAVYLCASSRAGGYLYNEQFFGPGTRLTVL.

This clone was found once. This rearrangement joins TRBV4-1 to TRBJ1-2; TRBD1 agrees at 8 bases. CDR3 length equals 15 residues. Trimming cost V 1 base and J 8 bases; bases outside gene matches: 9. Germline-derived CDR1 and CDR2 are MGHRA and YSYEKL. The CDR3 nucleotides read TGCGCCAGCAGCCAAGCAGGACAGGGTTCGGGAGGCTACACCTTC. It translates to CASSQAGQGSGGYTF.